This TCR beta chain comes out of a study of blood T cell repertoires in COVID-19. The germline V gene encodes CDR1 SGHRS and CDR2 YFSETQ. Unmatched junction bases numbered 8, after V lost 5 bases and J lost 4 bases. The length of the CDR3 is 14 residues. Original processing methods: Using reference gene primer amplification, nucleated cell counts were estimated. The table came from immunoSEQ multiplex PCR; TCRdb's copy has only in-frame clones and leaves some out. V, J and clone size are taken as reported in that table, and D and trimming were inferred from the DNA itself. The table shows about 150,000 clones, with 65% to 90% occurring only once.

The receptor was derived from a woman between 50 and 59 years old with acute or convalescent COVID-19. Sequencing input: peripheral blood. V gene TRBV5-1 combines with J gene TRBJ2-5, with 7 bases matching TRBD1. The CDR3 spells CASRSQGEGETQYF. In DNA, the CDR3 is TGCGCCAGCAGATCCCAGGGGGAAGGAGAGACCCAGTACTTC.